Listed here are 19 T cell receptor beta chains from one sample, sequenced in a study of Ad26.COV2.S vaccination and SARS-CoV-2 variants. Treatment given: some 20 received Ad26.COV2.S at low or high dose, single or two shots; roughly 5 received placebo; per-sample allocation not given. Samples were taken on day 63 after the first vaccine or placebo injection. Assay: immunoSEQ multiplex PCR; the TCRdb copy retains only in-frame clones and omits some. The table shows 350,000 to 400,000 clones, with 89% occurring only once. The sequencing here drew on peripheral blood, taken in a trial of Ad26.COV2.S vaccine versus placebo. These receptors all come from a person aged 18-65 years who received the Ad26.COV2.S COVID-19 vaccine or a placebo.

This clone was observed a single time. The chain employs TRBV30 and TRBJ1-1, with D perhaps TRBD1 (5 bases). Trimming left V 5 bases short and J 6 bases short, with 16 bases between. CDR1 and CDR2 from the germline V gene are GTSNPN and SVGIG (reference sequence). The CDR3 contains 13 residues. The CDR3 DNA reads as TGTGCCTGGGATCCCAGGGCCGGGGCTGAAGCTTTCTTT. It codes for CAWDPRAGAEAFF.

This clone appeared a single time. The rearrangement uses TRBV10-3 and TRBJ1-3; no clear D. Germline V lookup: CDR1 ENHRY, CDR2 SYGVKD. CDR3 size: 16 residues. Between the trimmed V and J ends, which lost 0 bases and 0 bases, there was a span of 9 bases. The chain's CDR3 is CAISESGRRSGNTIYF. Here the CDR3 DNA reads TGTGCCATCAGTGAGTCCGGACGTCGCTCTGGAAACACCATATATTTT.

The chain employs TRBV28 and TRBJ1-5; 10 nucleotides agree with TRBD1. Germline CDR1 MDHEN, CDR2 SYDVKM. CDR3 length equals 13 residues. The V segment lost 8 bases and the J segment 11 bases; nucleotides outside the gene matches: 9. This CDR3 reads CASQTGGRVAQHF. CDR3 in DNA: TGTGCCAGCCAGACAGGGGGCAGGGTGGCCCAGCATTTT.

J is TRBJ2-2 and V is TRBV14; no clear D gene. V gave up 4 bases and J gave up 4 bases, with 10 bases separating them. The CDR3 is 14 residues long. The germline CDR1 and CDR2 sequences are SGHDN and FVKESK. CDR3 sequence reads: CASSPLWGTGELFF. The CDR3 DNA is TGTGCCAGCAGCCCCCTCTGGGGCACCGGGGAGCTGTTTTTT.

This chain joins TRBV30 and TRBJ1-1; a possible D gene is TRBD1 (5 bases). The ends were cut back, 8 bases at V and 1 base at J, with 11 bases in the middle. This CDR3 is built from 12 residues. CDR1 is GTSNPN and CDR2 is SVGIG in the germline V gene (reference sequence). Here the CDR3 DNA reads TGTGCCATGGGGGTAGGGAACACTGAAGCTTTCTTT. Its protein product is CAMGVGNTEAFF.

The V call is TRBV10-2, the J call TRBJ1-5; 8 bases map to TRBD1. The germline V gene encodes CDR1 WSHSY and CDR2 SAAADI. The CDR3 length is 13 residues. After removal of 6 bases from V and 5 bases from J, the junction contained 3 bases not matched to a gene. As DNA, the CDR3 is TGCGCCAGCAGGACAGGGGTCGATCAGCCCCAGCATTTT. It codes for CASRTGVDQPQHF.

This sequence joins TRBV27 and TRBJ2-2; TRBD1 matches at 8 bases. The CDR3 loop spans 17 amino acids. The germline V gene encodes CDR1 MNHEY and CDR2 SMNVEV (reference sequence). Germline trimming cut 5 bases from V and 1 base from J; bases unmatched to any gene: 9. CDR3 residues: CASSIYAGQGNTGELFF. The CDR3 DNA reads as TGTGCCAGCAGTATCTACGCCGGACAGGGGAACACCGGGGAGCTGTTTTTT.

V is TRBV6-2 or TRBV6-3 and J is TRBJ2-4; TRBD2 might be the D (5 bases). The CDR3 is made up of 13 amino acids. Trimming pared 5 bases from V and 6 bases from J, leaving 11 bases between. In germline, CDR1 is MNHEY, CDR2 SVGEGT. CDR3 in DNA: TGTGCCAGCAGTGGTTCACGGGGAAACATTCAGTACTTC. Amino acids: CASSGSRGNIQYF.

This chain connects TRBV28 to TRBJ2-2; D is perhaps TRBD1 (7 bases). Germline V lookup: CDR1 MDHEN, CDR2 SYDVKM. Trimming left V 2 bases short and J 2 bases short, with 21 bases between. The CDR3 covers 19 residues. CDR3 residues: CASSLIFAGTARNTGELFF. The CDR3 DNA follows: TGTGCCAGCAGTTTAATTTTCGCGGGGACAGCTAGAAACACCGGGGAGCTGTTTTTT.

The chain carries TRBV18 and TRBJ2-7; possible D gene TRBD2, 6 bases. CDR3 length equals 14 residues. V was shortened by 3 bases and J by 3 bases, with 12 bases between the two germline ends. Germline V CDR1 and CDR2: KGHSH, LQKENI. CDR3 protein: CASSPSGLLYEQYF. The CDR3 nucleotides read TGTGCCAGCTCACCTAGCGGTCTACTCTACGAGCAGTACTTC.

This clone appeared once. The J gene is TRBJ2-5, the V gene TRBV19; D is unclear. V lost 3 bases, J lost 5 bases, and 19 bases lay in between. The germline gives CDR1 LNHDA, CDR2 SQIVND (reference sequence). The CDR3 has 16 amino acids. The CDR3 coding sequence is TGTGCCAGTAGTATCCAGACGGGCTTTTTAGAGGAGACCCAGTACTTC. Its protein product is CASSIQTGFLEETQYF.

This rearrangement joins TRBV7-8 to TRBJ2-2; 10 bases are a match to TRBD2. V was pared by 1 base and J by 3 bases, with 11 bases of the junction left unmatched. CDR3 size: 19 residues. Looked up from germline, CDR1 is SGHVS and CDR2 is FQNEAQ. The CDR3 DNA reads TGTGCCAGCAGCTTAGGGGCTAGCGGGAGTTTAAAGTACACCGGGGAGCTGTTTTTT. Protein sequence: CASSLGASGSLKYTGELFF.

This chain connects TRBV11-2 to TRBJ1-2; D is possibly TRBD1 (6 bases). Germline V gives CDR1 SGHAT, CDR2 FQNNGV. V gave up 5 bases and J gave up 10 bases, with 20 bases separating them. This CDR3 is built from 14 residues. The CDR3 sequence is CASSPRGRAHSYTF. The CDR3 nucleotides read TGTGCCAGCAGCCCACGGGGGCGGGCGCATTCCTACACCTTC.

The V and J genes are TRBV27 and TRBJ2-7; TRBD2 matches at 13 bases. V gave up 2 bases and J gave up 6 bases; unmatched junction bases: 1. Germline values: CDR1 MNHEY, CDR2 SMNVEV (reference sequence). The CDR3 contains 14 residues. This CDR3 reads CASSLGTSGIEQYF. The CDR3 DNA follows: TGTGCCAGCAGTTTAGGGACTAGCGGGATCGAGCAGTACTTC.

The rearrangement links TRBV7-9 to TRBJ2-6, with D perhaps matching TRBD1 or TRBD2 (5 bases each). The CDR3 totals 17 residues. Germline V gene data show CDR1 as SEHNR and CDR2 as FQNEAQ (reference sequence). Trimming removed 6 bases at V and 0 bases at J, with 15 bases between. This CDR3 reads CASRIPGRNSGANVLTF. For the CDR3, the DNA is TGTGCCAGCAGGATTCCGGGACGCAACTCTGGGGCCAACGTCCTGACTTTC.

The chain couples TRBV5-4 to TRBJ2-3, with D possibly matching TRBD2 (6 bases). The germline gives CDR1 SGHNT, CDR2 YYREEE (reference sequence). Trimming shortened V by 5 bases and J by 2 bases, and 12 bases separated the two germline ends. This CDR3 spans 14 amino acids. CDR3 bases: TGTGCCAGCAGTGCGGGGCCTAACACAGATACGCAGTATTTT. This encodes CASSAGPNTDTQYF.

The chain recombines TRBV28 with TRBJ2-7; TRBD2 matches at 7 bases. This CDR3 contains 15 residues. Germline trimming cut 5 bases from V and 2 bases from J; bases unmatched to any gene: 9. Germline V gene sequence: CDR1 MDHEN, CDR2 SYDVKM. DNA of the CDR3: TGTGCCAGCAGTGAGGGAGGGCCTCGGACCTACGAGCAGTACTTC. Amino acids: CASSEGGPRTYEQYF.

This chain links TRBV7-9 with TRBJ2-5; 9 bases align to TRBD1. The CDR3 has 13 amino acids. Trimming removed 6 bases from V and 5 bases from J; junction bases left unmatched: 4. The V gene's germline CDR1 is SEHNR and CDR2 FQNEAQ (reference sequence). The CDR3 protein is CASRRGQGETQYF. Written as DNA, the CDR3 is TGTGCCAGCAGGAGAGGACAGGGGGAGACCCAGTACTTC.

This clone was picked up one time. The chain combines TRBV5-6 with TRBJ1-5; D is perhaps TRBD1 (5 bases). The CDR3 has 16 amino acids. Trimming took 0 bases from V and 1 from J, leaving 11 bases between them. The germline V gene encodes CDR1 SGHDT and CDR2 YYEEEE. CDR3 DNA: TGTGCCAGCAGCTTGGGAATGGGGGTGAGCAATCAGCCCCAGCATTTT. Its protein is CASSLGMGVSNQPQHF. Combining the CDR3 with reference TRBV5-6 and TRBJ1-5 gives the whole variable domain DAGVTQSPTHLIKTRGQQVTLRCSPKSGHDTVSWYQQALGQGPQFIFQYYEEEERQRGNFPDRFSGHQFPNYSSELNVNALLLGDSALYLCASSLGMGVSNQPQHFGDGTRLSIL.